This TCR beta chain was recovered during a study of graft-versus-host responses after intestinal transplantation. Overall study context: Tacrolimus and steroids were given for three to four years to all recipients after anti-thymocyte globulin induction.

This clone was counted a single time. The antigen is undetermined. Once graft tissue had been processed, intraepithelial and lamina propria lymphocytes were released. Overall study results and limits: GvH clones were found in recipient marrow; some appeared first in ileum or blood.

The CDR3 sequence is 14 residues long. Germline CDR1 SGHTA, CDR2 FQGNSA. The V end was cut by 7 bases, the J end by 2 bases, with 12 bases between. Sequenced by immunoSEQ multiplex PCR; TCRdb stores in-frame clones only, minus some. Among about 18,000 clones listed, 82% were seen once. This chain connects TRBV7-2 to TRBJ2-1, with D perhaps TRBD2 (5 bases). The origin of this receptor is a human patient who received an intestinal transplant, so some T cells may come from the graft donor. The sequenced sample was ileum tissue, obtained 17 days after transplant. CDR3 protein: CASTAPRAYNEQFF. The CDR3 nucleotides read TGTGCCAGCACCGCCCCGCGGGCCTACAATGAGCAGTTCTTC.